This T cell receptor beta chain was obtained from a study of blood T cell repertoires in COVID-19. About the study: Spain, Italy and the United States supplied samples that represented acute and convalescent COVID-19. PBMCs, B-cell-depleted T cells, or T cells were the source of the cDNA or gDNA that made up the material.

In the study's own analysis: Amplification with reference gene primers provided the estimates of nucleated cell counts. The table came from immunoSEQ multiplex PCR; TCRdb's copy has only in-frame clones and leaves some out. D and trimming were read from the DNA, whereas the V and J calls and clone size are those reported in that table. The sample lists approximately 51,000 clones, 70% to 85% occurring once. V was trimmed by 1 base and J by 7 bases, leaving 11 bases between them. The CDR3 length is 14 residues. CDR1 is SGHKS and CDR2 is YYEKEE in the germline V gene (reference sequence). The rearrangement uses TRBV5-5 and TRBJ1-4; a weak D match, TRBD1 (6 bases). Sequencing was performed on peripheral blood. The TCR was taken from a human donor in a cohort sampled during active COVID-19. The CDR3 protein is CASSLTGSGEKLFF. CDR3 sequence (DNA): TGTGCCAGCAGCTTGACAGGGAGCGGTGAAAAACTGTTTTTT.